This record concerns one T cell receptor beta chain sequence. The data belong to a study of PD-1 blockade in classical Hodgkin lymphoma. Every one of the patients relapsed after autologous stem cell transplantation (brentuximab vedotin exposure was variable). This table comes from immunoSEQ multiplex PCR, and its TCRdb copy is limited to in-frame clones, with some not included. The sample gives roughly 96,000 clones, nearly 90% of which show up once; around 11% is in the top ten. The CDR3 is 13 amino acids. From germline, CDR1 is SGHTA and CDR2 FQGTGA. Germline trimming cut 5 bases from V and 7 bases from J; bases unmatched to any gene: 5.

This chain connects TRBV7-3 to TRBJ1-2, with 9 positions matching TRBD1. The sequence was collected from a human donor with classical Hodgkin lymphoma. The sequences come from peripheral blood mononuclear cells (PBMCs), collected before the second cycle of nivolumab. The CDR3 DNA sequence: TGTGCCAGCAGCCGGGACAGGGCTGGTGGCTACACCTTC. This translates into CASSRDRAGGYTF.